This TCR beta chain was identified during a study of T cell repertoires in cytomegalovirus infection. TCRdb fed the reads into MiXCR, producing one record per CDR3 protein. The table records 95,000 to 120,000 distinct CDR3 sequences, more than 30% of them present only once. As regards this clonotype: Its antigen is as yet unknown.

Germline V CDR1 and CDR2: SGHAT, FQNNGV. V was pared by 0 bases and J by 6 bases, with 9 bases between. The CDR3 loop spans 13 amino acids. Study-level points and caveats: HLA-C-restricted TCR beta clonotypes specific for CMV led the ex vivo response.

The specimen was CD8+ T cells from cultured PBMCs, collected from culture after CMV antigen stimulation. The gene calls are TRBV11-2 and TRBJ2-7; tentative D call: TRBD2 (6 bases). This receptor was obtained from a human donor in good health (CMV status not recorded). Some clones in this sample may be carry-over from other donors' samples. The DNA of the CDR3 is TGTGCCAGCAGCTTAGATAGCGGAGGCGAGCAGTACTTC. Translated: CASSLDSGGEQYF.